This T cell receptor (beta chain) was sequenced in a study of T cell responses to AZD1222 COVID-19 vaccine. General study findings and limits: Close to half of spike-specific TCRs reportedly recognize unmutated variant regions.

From germline, CDR1 is LGHNA and CDR2 YSLEER. Trimming removed 0 bases from V and 2 bases from J; junction bases left unmatched: 9. The CDR3 is 19 residues long. On this clone: No antigen is known for it.

The assay was immunoSEQ multiplex PCR, and TCRdb's table has in-frame clones only and misses some. The sample yields about 160,000 clones, roughly 90% seen once. This sequence was found in an adult in good health. This material consisted of peripheral blood, taken on day 0 of AZD1222 vaccination. The gene calls are TRBV4-3 and TRBJ2-4, with 11 bases lining up with TRBD2. CDR3 protein: CASSQDLTSGSKTKNIQYF. The CDR3 region has the DNA TGCGCCAGCAGCCAAGATCTAACTAGCGGGAGTAAAACCAAAAACATTCAGTACTTC.